The following is a T cell receptor beta chain sequence with its context. This clonotype was counted ten times or more. Its antigen is currently not known. Base qualities are not at hand, and no much larger clone is one base apart. The sample is drawn from a study of T cells in Graves' hyperthyroidism and ophthalmopathy (dated by TCRdb to between 2017 and 2020). In terms of the full investigation: Peripheral blood was collected at initial diagnosis, before any treatment. In several Graves' hyperthyroidism patients, the study also compared T-cell repertoires from thyroid tissue with T-cell repertoires from blood. Following sampling, methimazole starting at 30 mg daily was given to hyperthyroidism patients, and high-dose intravenous methylprednisolone was given to ophthalmopathy patients. The paper describes TCR Vbeta CDR3 sequencing of more than 120 peripheral blood samples, made up of 43 ophthalmopathy patients, approximately 73 hyperthyroidism patients and around 17 progressor patients. The 100 discovery patients were randomly split 7:3 into training and test sets. TCR V-J signatures able to tell the groups apart were searched for in a discovery cohort of 90 to 100 patients, of whom 40 to 45 had Graves' ophthalmopathy and around 57 had stable Graves' hyperthyroidism. Whether ophthalmopathy could be predicted prospectively was tested in an independent validation cohort made up of under 20 hyperthyroidism patients plus 17 patients who later progressed to ophthalmopathy. Overall results and qualifications from the work: During validation, the model predicted progression to ophthalmopathy a median of roughly 7.1 months ahead of onset, with more than 55% sensitivity and 72% to 80% specificity. A 13 V-J signature model separated ophthalmopathy from stable hyperthyroidism, with over 85% sensitivity and just under 84% specificity in cross-validation and 80%/75% in testing. No statistical method was used to set the sample size in advance, and investigators knew the group allocation. Blood samples also contained most of the expanded thyroid clonotypes (frequency above 0.001), which suggests that blood repertoires may reflect thyroid immune responses.

The TCR beta CDR3 regions were amplified from the RNA transcripts. The first round of RT-PCR for the TCR CDR3 was performed with the HTBI primer set and the Qiagen OneStep RT-PCR kit. Libraries were constructed in a second round of multiplex PCR, after which size selection and purification were carried out. Sequencing of the libraries was done on an Illumina HiSeq2000 using paired-end 100 bp reads. The paper's processing steps were these. SOAPnuke was used to process the raw data, with reads discarded if the reads contained adapters or uncalled bases, had a mean Phred below 15, or lacked an exact constant-primer or identifier match. High-quality paired reads were merged with COPE v1.2.5, and unique nucleotide sequences were defined as clonotypes. MiTCR v1.1 was used to align the clonotypes against IMGT TRBV, TRBD and TRBJ reference segments. Only V-J combinations with frequency above 0.0001, covering about 99% of repertoires, were analysed. A TCS score was defined as the ratio between F50 (clonal expansion) and ExV (chaos), using BLOSUM62-based TCRdist between CDR3 peptides within each V-J. Welch's t-statistics and random forest reduced several hundred V-J features to about 13, which were used in a naive Bayes classifier (R e1071). In TCRdb, the public reads were trimmed at Q25 with fastp and aligned with MiXCR, with productive beta chains retained. All rows with the same CDR3 protein become a single entry with the most common DNA and genes. The V and J calls reflect TCRdb's pipeline rather than the authors' work. In this sample the table shows 220,000 or so distinct CDR3 sequences, about 15% of which occur a single time. The top ten hold about 30% of the sample.

Ophthalmopathy patients had moderately to severely active disease, Clinical Activity Score of at least 3, NOSPECS grade of at least 4, and duration under 3 months. Patients with uncontrolled infections, other autoimmune diseases, pregnancy or lactation were excluded. Diagnoses were based on clinical symptoms, serum thyroxine and TRAb, thyroid ultrasound and orbital computed tomography. Ficoll-Paque density gradient centrifugation was used to isolate PBMCs from under 11 ml of fresh peripheral blood. Total RNA was extracted with Trizol reagent, and quality was checked on an Agilent 2100 Bioanalyzer. Looking up the germline V gene yields CDR1 SGHAT and CDR2 FQNNGV. Between the V and J ends, shortened by 5 bases and 0 bases respectively, the junction contains 18 bases. The CDR3 contains 17 residues, cysteine and phenylalanine counted. The entry retains the CDR3 DNA only, 51 bases that are in frame from base 1.

Sequenced: blood. This receptor was taken from a woman between 18 and 29 years old with Graves' ophthalmopathy. Here the chain combines TRBV11-2 and TRBJ2-3; a weak D assignment points to TRBD2 (7 bases agree). The DNA sequence is as follows: TGTGCCAGCAGCCGCGGGCGGGGGCCTCCTAGCACAGATACGCAGTATTTT. Its protein is CASSRGRGPPSTDTQYF.